These T cell receptor beta chains were read from a single sample in a study of metastatic and nonmetastatic thyroid tumors. TCRdb re-processed the PCR reads through MiXCR. The table shows about 59,000 clones, with 16% occurring only once. The sample consisted of blood. These receptors were taken from a male donor with papillary thyroid cancer or a benign thyroid nodule (not recorded which). Some clones in this sample may be carry-over from other donors' samples. The CDR3 runs from the conserved cysteine through the conserved F or W. A D gene is named only where the DNA matches it firmly. Expanded clones get a size class; other rows say once, few or many, or leave the size out.

clone size,D gene,V gene,CDR3 length,J gene,CDR3 DNA,CDR3 protein
many,.,TRBV10-3,12,TRBJ2-5,TGTGCCACCCGGCAGGGGCAAGAGACCCAGTACTTC,CATRQGQETQYF
.,.,TRBV5-1,14,TRBJ1-2,TGCGCCAGCAGCTTGGGACAATCTTTTGAAGGCTACACCTTC,CASSLGQSFEGYTF
many,TRBD2,TRBV5-1,15,TRBJ2-6,TGCGCCAGCAGTGGGGGGGGCTCTGGGGCCAACGTCCTGACTTTC,CASSGGGSGANVLTF
few,TRBD2,TRBV6-2/TRBV6-3,18,TRBJ2-2,TGTGCCAGCAGAGGAATAGCGGGAGGCAGTGCGAACACCGGGGAGCTGTTTTTT,CASRGIAGGSANTGELFF
many,TRBD2,TRBV19,16,TRBJ2-7,TGTGCCAGTAGTCCTTCCGGGACTAGCGGGTCCTACGAGCAGTACTTC,CASSPSGTSGSYEQYF
many,TRBD1,TRBV12-3/TRBV12-4,16,TRBJ1-2,TGTGCCAGCAGTTTAGGTTGGGGGACAGCTAACTATGGCTACACCTTC,CASSLGWGTANYGYTF
.,TRBD1,TRBV11-1,15,TRBJ2-1,TGTGCCAGCAGCTTCGGAACAGGGGCCTACAATGAGCAGTTCTTC,CASSFGTGAYNEQFF
many,.,TRBV12-3/TRBV12-4,12,TRBJ1-1,TGTGCCAGCAACCGCCGGGCAGGTGGAGCTTTCTTT,CASNRRAGGAFF
.,TRBD2,TRBV5-1,14,TRBJ2-3,TGCGCCAGCGGGGCGGGGGGGCTCACAGATACGCAGTATTTT,CASGAGGLTDTQYF
many,.,TRBV10-1,13,TRBJ2-3,TGCGCCAGCAGTGAGTCGGGGTCAGATACGCAGTATTTT,CASSESGSDTQYF
.,.,TRBV4-3,14,TRBJ2-2,TGCGCCAGCGCCCGGACACGGGCCACCGGGGAGCTGTTTTTT,CASARTRATGELFF
.,.,TRBV7-9,14,TRBJ1-1,TGTGCCAGCAGCTTAGACAGTGCAGGGAAGGAAGCTTTCTTT,CASSLDSAGKEAFF
.,.,TRBV19,15,TRBJ1-1,TGTGCCAGTAGTATAGGGAATGGGTTGAACACTGAAGCCTTCTTT,CASSIGNGLNTEAFF
.,TRBD1,TRBV30,12,TRBJ2-7,TGTGCCTGGAGGACAGGGTTCTACGAGCAGTACTTC,CAWRTGFYEQYF
many,.,TRBV11-2,13,TRBJ1-1,TGTGCCACCGGGGCGGGGCTGGGGACTGAAGCTTTCTTT,CATGAGLGTEAFF
many,.,TRBV12-3/TRBV12-4,14,TRBJ1-2,TGTGCCAGCAGTTTGGGCCGGGGGGGGTATGGCTACACCTTC,CASSLGRGGYGYTF
.,TRBD2,TRBV6-2/TRBV6-3,17,TRBJ2-7,TGTGCCAGCAAGCCCGGGACTAGCGGGAGGGCGAATTACGAGCAGTACTTC,CASKPGTSGRANYEQYF
many,.,TRBV29-1,12,TRBJ1-5,TGCAGCGTTGCGTACAGGACTTCGTCCCAGCATTTT,CSVAYRTSSQHF
many,.,TRBV10-3,15,TRBJ2-3,TGTGCCATCAGTGAATTTCGGGCCAGTGGGGATACGCAGTATTTT,CAISEFRASGDTQYF
many,.,TRBV6-5,17,TRBJ2-7,TGTGCCAGCAGTTACTCGAGATTCGAGACGGAGGTATACGAGCAGTACTTC,CASSYSRFETEVYEQYF
.,.,TRBV6-1,16,TRBJ2-7,TGTGCCAGCAGCTCCTACAGGTGGAAGGACTCCTACGATCAGTACTTC,CASSSYRWKDSYDQYF
many,TRBD2,TRBV13,17,TRBJ2-3,TGTGCCAGCAGCAGACTAGCGGGGGGGCCTCTCGCAGATACGCAGTATTTT,CASSRLAGGPLADTQYF
.,.,TRBV4-3,15,TRBJ1-1,TGCGCCATCATCCAAGACCGGGGAACGAACACTGAAGCTTTCTTT,CAIIQDRGTNTEAFF
.,TRBD2,TRBV20-1,16,TRBJ2-5,TGCAGTGCTGAAGGGTCTAGCGGGAGGGCTACAGAGACCCAGTACTTC,CSAEGSSGRATETQYF
medium-sized,.,TRBV25-1,15,TRBJ1-3,TGTGCCAGCAGTGAGGGAGGTACCTCTGGAAACACCATATATTTT,CASSEGGTSGNTIYF
few,TRBD2,TRBV6-1,15,TRBJ2-7,TGTGCCAGCAGCGTAGTAGCGGGGGGGCCCTACGAGCAGTACTTC,CASSVVAGGPYEQYF
.,.,TRBV2,12,TRBJ2-2,TGTGCCAGCAGGACCACGGGCGGGGAGCTGTTTTTT,CASRTTGGELFF
.,.,TRBV12-3/TRBV12-4,13,TRBJ1-5,TGTGCCAGCATGAACAGGGTGGACCAGCCCCAGCATTTT,CASMNRVDQPQHF
many,TRBD1,TRBV9,16,TRBJ2-1,TGTGCCAGCAGCCCGGGACAGTACCGCTCCTACAATGAGCAGTTCTTC,CASSPGQYRSYNEQFF
many,TRBD1,TRBV3-1,16,TRBJ2-2,TGTGCCAGCAGCCGAACCGGGACAGGGAAAGTCGGGGAGCTGTTTTTT,CASSRTGTGKVGELFF
once,TRBD1,TRBV20-1,16,TRBJ2-5,TGCAGTGCCTCCGGGACAGGGGAGAAAATGTCAGAGACCCAGTACTTC,CSASGTGEKMSETQYF